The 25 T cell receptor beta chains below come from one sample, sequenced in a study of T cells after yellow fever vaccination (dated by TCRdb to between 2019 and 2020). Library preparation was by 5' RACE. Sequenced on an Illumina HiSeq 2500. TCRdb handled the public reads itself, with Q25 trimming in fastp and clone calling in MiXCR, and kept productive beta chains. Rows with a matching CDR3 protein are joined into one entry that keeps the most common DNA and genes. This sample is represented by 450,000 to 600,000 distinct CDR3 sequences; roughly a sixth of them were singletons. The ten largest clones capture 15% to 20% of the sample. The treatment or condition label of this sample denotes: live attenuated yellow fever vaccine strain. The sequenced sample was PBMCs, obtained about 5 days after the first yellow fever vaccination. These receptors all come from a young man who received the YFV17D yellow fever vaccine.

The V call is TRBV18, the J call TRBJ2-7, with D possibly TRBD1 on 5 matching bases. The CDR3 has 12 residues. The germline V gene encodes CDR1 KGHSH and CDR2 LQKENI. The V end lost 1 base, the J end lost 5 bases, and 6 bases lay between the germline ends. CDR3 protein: CASSPQGNEQYF. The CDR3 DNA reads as TGTGCCAGCTCACCACAGGGGAACGAGCAGTACTTC.

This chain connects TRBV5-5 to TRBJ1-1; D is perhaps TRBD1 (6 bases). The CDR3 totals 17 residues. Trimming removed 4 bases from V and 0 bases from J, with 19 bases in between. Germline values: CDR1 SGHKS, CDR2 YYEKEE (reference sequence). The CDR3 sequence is CASSTLGVGDMNTEAFF. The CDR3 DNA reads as TGTGCCAGCAGCACCCTAGGGGTCGGGGACATGAACACTGAAGCTTTCTTT.

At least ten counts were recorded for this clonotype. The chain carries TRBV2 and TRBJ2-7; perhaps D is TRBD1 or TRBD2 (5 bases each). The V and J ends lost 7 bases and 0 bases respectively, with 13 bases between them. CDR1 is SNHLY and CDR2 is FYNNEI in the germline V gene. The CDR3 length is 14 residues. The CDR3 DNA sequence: TGTGCCAGCAAATCCGGGGCTAACTCCTACGAGCAGTACTTC. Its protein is CASKSGANSYEQYF. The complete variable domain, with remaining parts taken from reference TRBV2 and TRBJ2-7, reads EPEVTQTPSHQVTQMGQEVILRCVPISNHLYFYWYRQILGQKVEFLVSFYNNEISEKSEIFDDQFSVERPDGSNFTLKIRSTKLEDSAMYFCASKSGANSYEQYFGPGTRLTVT.

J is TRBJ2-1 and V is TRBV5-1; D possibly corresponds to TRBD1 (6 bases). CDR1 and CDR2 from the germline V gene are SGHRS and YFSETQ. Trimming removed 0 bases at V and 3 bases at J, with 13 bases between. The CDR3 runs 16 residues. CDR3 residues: CASSLAGRGYYNEQFF. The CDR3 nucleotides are TGCGCCAGCAGCTTGGCCGGCAGGGGCTACTACAATGAGCAGTTCTTC.

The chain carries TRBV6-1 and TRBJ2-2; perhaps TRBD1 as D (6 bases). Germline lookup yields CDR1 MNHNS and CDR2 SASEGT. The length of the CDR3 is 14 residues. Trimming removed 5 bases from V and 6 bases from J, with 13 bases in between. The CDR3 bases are TGTGCCAGCAGTCCCTGGTCAGGGGCCGGGGAGCTGTTTTTT. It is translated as CASSPWSGAGELFF.

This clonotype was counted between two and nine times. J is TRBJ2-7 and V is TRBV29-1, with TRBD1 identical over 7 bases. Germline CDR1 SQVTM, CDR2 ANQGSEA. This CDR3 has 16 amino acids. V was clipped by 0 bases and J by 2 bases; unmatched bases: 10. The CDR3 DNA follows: TGCAGCGTTGAAGATTGGGCAGGGGGTAAAGCCTACGAGCAGTACTTC. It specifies CSVEDWAGGKAYEQYF.

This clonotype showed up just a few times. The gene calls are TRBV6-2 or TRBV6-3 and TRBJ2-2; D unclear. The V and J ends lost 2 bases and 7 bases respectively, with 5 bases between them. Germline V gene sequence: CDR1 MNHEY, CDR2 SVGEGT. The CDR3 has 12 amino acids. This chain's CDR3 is CASSYPFGELFF. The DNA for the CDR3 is TGTGCCAGCAGTTACCCCTTCGGGGAGCTGTTTTTT.

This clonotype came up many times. The CDR3 DNA reads as TGTGCCAGCAGCTTAGCCATCCAAGCAGATACGCAGTATTTT. Residues: CASSLAIQADTQYF. This sequence joins TRBV7-2 and TRBJ2-3; D is undetermined. CDR1 is SGHTA, CDR2 FQGNSA, per germline. The CDR3 loop spans 14 amino acids. Between the trimmed V and J ends, which lost 0 bases and 4 bases, there was a span of 8 bases.

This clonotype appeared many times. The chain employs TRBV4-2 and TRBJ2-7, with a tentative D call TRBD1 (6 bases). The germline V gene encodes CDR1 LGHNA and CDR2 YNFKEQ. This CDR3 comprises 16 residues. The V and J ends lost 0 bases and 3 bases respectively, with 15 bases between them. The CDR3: CASSQDLEQGVYEQYF. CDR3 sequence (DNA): TGTGCCAGCAGCCAAGATCTAGAACAGGGTGTCTACGAGCAGTACTTC.

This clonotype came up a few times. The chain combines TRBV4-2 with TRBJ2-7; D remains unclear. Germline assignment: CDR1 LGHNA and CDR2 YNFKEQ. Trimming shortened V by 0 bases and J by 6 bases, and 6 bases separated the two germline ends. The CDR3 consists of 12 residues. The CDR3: CASSQDVGEQYF. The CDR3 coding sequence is TGTGCCAGCAGCCAAGATGTGGGCGAGCAGTACTTC.

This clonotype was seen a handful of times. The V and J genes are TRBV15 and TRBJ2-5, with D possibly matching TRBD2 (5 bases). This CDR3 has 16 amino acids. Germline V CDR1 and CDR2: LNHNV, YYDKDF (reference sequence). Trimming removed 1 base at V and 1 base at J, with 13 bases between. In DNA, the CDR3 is TGTGCCACCAGCAGAGGCCACCTAGCCCTCCAAGAGACCCAGTACTTC. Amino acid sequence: CATSRGHLALQETQYF.

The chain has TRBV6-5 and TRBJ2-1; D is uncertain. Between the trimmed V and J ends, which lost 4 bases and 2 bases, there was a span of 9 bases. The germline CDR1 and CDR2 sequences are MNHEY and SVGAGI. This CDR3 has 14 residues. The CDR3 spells CASSWITAYNEQFF. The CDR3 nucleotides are TGTGCCAGCAGTTGGATTACCGCCTACAATGAGCAGTTCTTC.

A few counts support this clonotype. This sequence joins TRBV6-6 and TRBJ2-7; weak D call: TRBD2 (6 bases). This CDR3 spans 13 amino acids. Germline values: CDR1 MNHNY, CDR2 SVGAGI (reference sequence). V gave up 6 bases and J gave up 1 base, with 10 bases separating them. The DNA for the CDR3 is TGTGCCAGCAGCACGGGAGCTTCCTACGAGCAGTACTTC. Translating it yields CASSTGASYEQYF.

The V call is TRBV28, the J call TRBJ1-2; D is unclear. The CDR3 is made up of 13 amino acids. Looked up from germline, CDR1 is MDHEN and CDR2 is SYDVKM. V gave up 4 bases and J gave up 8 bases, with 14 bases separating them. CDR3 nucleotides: TGTGCCAGCAGTTACCCCGTGGACGGCGGCTACACCTTC. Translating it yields CASSYPVDGGYTF.

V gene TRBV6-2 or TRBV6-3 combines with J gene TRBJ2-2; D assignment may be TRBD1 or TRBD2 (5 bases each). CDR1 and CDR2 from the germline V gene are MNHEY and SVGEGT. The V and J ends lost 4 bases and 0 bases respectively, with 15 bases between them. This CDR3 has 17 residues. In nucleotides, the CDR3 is TGTGCCAGCAGTTCCTTGGTGGGGACGGCGAACACCGGGGAGCTGTTTTTT. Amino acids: CASSSLVGTANTGELFF.

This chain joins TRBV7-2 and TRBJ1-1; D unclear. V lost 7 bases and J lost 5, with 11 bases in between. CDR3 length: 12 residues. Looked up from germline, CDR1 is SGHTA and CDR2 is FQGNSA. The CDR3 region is CASMEGWTEAFF. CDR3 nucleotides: TGTGCCAGCATGGAGGGTTGGACTGAAGCTTTCTTT.

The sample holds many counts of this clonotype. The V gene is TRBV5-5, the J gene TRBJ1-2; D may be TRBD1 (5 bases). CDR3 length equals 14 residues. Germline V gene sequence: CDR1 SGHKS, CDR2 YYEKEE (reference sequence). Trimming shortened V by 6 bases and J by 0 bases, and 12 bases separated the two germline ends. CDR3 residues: CASTPDISNYGYTF. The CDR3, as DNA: TGTGCCAGCACTCCGGACATTTCTAACTATGGCTACACCTTC. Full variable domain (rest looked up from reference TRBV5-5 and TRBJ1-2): DAGVTQSPTHLIKTRGQQVTLRCSPISGHKSVSWYQQVLGQGPQFIFQYYEKEERGRGNFPDRFSARQFPNYSSELNVNALLLGDSALYLCASTPDISNYGYTFGSGTRLTVV.

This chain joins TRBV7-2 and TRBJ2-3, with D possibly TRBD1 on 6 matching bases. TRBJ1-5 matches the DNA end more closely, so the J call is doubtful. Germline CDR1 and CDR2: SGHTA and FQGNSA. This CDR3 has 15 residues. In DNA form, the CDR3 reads TGTGCCAGCAGTCCAATAGCGGGGGGCACAGATACGCAGCATTTT. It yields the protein CASSPIAGGTDTQHF.

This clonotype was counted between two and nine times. DNA of the CDR3: TGTGCCAGCCGAGCCCGGACAGATACGCAGTATTTT. Amino acids: CASRARTDTQYF. V usage is TRBV12-3 or TRBV12-4 and J usage is TRBJ2-3; no firm D call. This CDR3 is 12 amino acids long. V gave up 8 bases and J gave up 3 bases, with 9 bases separating them.

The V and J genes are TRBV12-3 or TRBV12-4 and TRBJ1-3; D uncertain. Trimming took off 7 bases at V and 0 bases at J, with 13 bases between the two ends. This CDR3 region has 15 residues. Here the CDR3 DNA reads TGTGCCAGCACCTTCTGGGAGAGCTCTGGAAACACCATATATTTT. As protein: CASTFWESSGNTIYF.

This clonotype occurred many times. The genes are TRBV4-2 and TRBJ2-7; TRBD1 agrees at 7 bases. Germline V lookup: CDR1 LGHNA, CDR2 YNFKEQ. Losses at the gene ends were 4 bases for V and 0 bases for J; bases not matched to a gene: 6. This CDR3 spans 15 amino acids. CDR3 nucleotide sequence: TGTGCCAGCAGCCCTGCCGGGACAGTCTCCTACGAGCAGTACTTC. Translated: CASSPAGTVSYEQYF.

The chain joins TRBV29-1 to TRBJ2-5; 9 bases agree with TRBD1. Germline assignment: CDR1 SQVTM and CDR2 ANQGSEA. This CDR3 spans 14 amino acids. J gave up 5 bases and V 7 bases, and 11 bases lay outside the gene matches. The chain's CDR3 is CSGVQGAISETQYF. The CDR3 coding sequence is TGCAGCGGGGTACAGGGGGCGATTTCCGAGACCCAGTACTTC.

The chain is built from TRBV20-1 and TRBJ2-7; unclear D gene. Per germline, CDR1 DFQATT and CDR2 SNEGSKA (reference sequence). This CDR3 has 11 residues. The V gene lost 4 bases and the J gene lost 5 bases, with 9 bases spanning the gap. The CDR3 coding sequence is TGCAGTGCTACCAGATTTGACGAGCAGTACGTC. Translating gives CSATRFDEQYV.

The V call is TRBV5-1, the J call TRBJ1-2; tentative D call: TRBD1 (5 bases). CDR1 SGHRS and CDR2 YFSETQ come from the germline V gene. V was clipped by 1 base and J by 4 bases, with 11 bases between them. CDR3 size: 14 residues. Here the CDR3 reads CASSLSGYPYGYTF. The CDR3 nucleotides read TGCGCCAGCAGCTTGTCAGGGTACCCCTATGGCTACACCTTC.

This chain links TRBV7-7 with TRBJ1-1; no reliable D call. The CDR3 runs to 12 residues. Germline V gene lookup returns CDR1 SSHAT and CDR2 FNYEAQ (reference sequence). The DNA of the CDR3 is TGTGCTACCCGTCGGGGAGACAATGAAGCTTTCTTT. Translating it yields CATRRGDNEAFF.